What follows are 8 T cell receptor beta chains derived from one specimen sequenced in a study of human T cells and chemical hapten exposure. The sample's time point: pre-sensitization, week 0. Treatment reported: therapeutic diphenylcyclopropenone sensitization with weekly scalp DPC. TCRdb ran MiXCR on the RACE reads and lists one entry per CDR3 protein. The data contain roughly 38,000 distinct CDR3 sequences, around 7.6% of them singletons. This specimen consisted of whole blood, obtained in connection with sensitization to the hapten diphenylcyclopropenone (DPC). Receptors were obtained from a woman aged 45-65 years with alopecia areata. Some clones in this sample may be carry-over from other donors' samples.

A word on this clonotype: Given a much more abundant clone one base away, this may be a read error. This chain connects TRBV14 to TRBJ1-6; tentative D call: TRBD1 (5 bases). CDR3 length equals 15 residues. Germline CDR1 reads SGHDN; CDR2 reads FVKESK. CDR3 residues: CASSQEDRLNSPHHF. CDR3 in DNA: TGTGCCAGCAGCCAAGAAGACAGACTTAATTCACCCCACCACTTT.

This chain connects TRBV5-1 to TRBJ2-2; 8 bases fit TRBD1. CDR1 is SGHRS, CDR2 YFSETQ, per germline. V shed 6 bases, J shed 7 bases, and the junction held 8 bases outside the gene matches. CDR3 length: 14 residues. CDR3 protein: CASISGGPGGELFF. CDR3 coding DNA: TGCGCCAGCATATCAGGGGGCCCCGGCGGGGAGCTGTTTTTT.

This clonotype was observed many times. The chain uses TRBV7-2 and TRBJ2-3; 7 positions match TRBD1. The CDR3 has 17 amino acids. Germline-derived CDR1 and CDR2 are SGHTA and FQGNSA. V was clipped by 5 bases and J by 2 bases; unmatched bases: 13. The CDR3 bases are TGTGCCAGCAGCCTATCAGGGGGACCTTACTCCACAGATACGCAGTATTTT. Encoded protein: CASSLSGGPYSTDTQYF.

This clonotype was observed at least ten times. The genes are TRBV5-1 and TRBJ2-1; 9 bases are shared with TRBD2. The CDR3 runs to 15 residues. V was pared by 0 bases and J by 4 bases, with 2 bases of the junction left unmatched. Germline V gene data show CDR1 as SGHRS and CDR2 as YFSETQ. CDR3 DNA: TGCGCCAGCAGCTTGGAGCTAGCGGGGTACAATGAGCAGTTCTTC. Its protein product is CASSLELAGYNEQFF.

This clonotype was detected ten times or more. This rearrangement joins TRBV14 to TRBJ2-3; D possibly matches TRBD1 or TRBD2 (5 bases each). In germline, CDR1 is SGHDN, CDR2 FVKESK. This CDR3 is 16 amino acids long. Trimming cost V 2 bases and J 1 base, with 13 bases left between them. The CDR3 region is CASSQMRGEGTDTQYF. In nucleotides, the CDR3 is TGTGCCAGCAGCCAAATGAGAGGGGAAGGCACAGATACGCAGTATTTT.

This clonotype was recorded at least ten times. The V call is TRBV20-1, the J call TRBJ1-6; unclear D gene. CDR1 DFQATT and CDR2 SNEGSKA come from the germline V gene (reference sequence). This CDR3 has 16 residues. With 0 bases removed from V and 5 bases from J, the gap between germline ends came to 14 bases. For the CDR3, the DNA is TGCAGTGCTAGAGATCGGCGGCTTCGGGATAATTCACCCCTCCACTTT. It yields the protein CSARDRRLRDNSPLHF.

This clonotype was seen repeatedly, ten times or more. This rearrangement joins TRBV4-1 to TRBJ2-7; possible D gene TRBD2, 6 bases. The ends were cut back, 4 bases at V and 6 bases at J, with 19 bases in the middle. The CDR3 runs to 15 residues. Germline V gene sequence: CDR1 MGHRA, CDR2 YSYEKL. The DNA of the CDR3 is TGCGCCAGCAGCCCTTCTTTTTTGGGCGGGATCGAGCAGTACTTC. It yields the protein CASSPSFLGGIEQYF.

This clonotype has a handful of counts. The CDR3 is CSALASPPVQQYF. Here the CDR3 DNA reads TGCAGTGCTTTAGCCTCCCCTCCCGTTCAGCAGTACTTC. The rearrangement links TRBV20-1 to TRBJ2-7; no definite D call. CDR1 is DFQATT and CDR2 is SNEGSKA in the germline V gene (reference sequence). The CDR3 runs 13 residues. Between the trimmed V and J ends, which lost 5 bases and 8 bases, there was a span of 19 bases.